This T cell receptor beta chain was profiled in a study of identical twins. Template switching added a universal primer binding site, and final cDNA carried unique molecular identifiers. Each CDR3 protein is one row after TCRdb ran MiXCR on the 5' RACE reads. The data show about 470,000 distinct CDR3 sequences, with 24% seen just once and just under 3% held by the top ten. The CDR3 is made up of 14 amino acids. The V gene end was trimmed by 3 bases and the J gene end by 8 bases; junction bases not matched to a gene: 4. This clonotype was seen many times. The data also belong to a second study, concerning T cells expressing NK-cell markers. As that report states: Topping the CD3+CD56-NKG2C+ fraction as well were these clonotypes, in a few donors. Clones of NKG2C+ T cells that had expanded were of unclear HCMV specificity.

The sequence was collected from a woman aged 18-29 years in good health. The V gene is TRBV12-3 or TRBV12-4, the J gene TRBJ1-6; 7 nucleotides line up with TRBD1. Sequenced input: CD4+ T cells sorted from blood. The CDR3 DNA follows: TGTGCCAGCAGTTTTAGGGGGCCGGATTCACCCCTCCACTTT. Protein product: CASSFRGPDSPLHF.